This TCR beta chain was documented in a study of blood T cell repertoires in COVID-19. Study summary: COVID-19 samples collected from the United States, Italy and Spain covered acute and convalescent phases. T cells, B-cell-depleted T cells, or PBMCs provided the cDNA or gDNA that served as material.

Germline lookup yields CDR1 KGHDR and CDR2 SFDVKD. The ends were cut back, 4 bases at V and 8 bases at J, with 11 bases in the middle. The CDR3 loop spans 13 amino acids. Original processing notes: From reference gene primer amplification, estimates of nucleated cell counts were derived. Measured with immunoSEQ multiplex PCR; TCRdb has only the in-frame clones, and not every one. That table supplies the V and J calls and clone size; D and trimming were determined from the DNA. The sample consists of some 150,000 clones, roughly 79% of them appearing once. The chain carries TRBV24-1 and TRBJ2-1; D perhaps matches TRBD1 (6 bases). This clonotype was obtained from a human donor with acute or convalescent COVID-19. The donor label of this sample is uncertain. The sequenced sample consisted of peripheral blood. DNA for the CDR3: TGTGCCACCAGTGAGTCGGGACACGATGAGCAGTTCTTC. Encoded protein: CATSESGHDEQFF.